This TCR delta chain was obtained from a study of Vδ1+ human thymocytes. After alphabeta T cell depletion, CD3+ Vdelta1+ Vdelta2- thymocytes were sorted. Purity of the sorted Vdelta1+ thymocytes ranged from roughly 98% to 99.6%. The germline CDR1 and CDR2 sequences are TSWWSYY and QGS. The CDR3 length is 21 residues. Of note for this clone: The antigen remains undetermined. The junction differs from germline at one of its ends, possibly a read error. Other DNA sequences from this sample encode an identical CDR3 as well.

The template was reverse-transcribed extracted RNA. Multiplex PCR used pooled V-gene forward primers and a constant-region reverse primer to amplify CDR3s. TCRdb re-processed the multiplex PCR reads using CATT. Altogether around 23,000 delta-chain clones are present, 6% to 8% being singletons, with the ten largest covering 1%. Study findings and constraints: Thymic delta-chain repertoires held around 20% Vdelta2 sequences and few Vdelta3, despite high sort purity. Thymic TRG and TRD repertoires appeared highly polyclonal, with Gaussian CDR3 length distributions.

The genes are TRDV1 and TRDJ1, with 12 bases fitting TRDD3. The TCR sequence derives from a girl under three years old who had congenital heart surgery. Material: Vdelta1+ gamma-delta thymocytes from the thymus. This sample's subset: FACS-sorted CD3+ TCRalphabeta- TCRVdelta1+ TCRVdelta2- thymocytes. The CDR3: CALGDRYFLRELGDTWAKLIF. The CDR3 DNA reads TGTGCTCTTGGGGACCGTTACTTCCTACGTGAACTGGGGGATACTTGGGCTAAACTCATCTTC.